What follows are 8 T cell receptor beta chains derived from one specimen sequenced in a study of OX40 agonist ivuxolimab in advanced cancers. Produced via immunoSEQ multiplex PCR; TCRdb's table is partial and in-frame only. The sample lists 20,000 to 25,000 clones, about 79% occurring once. Sequenced material: CD4+ or CD8+ T cells sorted from blood, taken in a trial of the OX40 agonist ivuxolimab. Receptors originate from an adult with an advanced solid tumor such as melanoma, head and neck, liver or kidney cancer.

This chain uses TRBV5-4 with TRBJ2-7, with D unresolved. This CDR3 comprises 13 residues. The ends were cut back, 4 bases at V and 0 bases at J, with 8 bases in the middle. Germline loops: CDR1 SGHNT, CDR2 YYREEE (reference sequence). For the CDR3, the DNA is TGTGCCAGCAGCCCCCCGAGCTCCTACGAGCAGTACTTC. It encodes CASSPPSSYEQYF. Full variable domain (missing parts from reference TRBV5-4 and TRBJ2-7): ETGVTQSPTHLIKTRGQQVTLRCSSQSGHNTVSWYQQALGQGPQFIFQYYREEENGRGNFPPRFSGLQFPNYSSELNVNALELDDSALYLCASSPPSSYEQYFGPGTRLTVT.

This chain joins TRBV29-1 and TRBJ2-2; possibly TRBD1 for D (6 bases). Germline loops: CDR1 SQVTM, CDR2 ANQGSEA. V was clipped by 3 bases and J by 2 bases, with 13 bases between them. The CDR3 runs 15 residues. CDR3 sequence: CSVEQQGLNTGELFF. In DNA, the CDR3 is TGCAGCGTTGAGCAACAGGGCCTAAACACCGGGGAGCTGTTTTTT.

J is TRBJ2-5 and V is TRBV30, with TRBD2 matching over 10 bases. The CDR3 runs 14 residues. After removal of 2 bases from V and 3 bases from J, the junction contained 3 bases not matched to a gene. CDR1 is GTSNPN and CDR2 is SVGIG in the germline V gene (reference sequence). The DNA for the CDR3 is TGTGCCTGGAGTCCCCTAGCGGGAGAAGAGACCCAGTACTTC. Its translation: CAWSPLAGEETQYF.

This chain links TRBV28 with TRBJ1-1; the D gene is possibly TRBD1 (5 bases). V gave up 4 bases and J gave up 5 bases, with 14 bases separating them. The CDR3 contains 14 residues. Germline V gene sequence: CDR1 MDHEN, CDR2 SYDVKM. The CDR3 reads CASSYSGGRTEAFF. The CDR3 DNA is TGTGCCAGCAGTTATTCGGGGGGAAGGACTGAAGCTTTCTTT.

The chain employs TRBV29-1 and TRBJ2-7; 9 bases match TRBD1. Germline V gene sequence: CDR1 SQVTM, CDR2 ANQGSEA. V lost 1 base, J lost 2 bases, and 3 bases stayed unmatched. This CDR3 is built from 14 residues. CDR3 sequence reads: CSVEAGTGTYEQYF. CDR3 DNA: TGCAGCGTTGAAGCCGGGACAGGGACCTACGAGCAGTACTTC.

This clone appeared a few times. V gene TRBV2 combines with J gene TRBJ2-5; D remains unclear. The V and J ends lost 6 bases and 9 bases respectively, with 11 bases between them. The CDR3 extends over 11 amino acids. Looked up from germline, CDR1 is SNHLY and CDR2 is FYNNEI. The CDR3 region has the DNA TGTGCCAGCAGCGCACCCCTTTCCCAGTACTTC. Translation gives CASSAPLSQYF.

The count of this clone is one. J is TRBJ2-1 and V is TRBV4-2, with D possibly called TRBD1 or TRBD2 (5 bases each). The ends were cut back, 0 bases at V and 4 bases at J, with 16 bases in the middle. Germline V gives CDR1 LGHNA, CDR2 YNFKEQ. The CDR3 runs 17 residues. CDR3 DNA sequence: TGTGCCAGCAGCCAAGATCAGACCGGGACCCTATACAATGAGCAGTTCTTC. Its protein product is CASSQDQTGTLYNEQFF.

The chain is built from TRBV19 and TRBJ1-1; no definite D call. This CDR3 contains 13 residues. V was clipped by 1 base and J by 1 base, with 4 bases between them. Germline V gene lookup returns CDR1 LNHDA and CDR2 SQIVND (reference sequence). In DNA, the CDR3 is TGTGCCAGTAGTATAGGGGAGAACACTGAAGCTTTCTTT. Encoded protein: CASSIGENTEAFF.